This T cell receptor beta chain was captured in a study of blood T cell repertoires in COVID-19. Looking at the study overall: COVID-19 samples collected from the United States, Italy and Spain covered acute and convalescent phases. PBMCs, B-cell-depleted T cells, or T cells provided the cDNA or gDNA that made up the material.

TCRdb keeps only in-frame clones here, not all; method: immunoSEQ multiplex PCR. The repertoire consists of roughly 68,000 clones, with approximately 84% occurring once and the leading ten covering roughly 9.2%. Germline CDR1 and CDR2: KGHSH and LQKENI. CDR3 length: 12 residues. V was shortened by 1 base and J by 10 bases, with 8 bases between the two germline ends. This TCR was sampled from a man aged 45 to 65 with active COVID-19. The chain carries TRBV18 and TRBJ2-1; D possibly corresponds to TRBD2 (5 bases). The sample consisted of peripheral blood. CDR3 sequence reads: CASSPRREEQFF. CDR3 nucleotide sequence: TGTGCCAGCTCACCACGAAGGGAGGAGCAGTTCTTC.